This TCR beta chain was documented in a study of T cell repertoires in cytomegalovirus infection. On the study more broadly: Public TCR beta signature analysis indicated the presence of both CMV infection and matching HLA type.

The V end was cut by 10 bases, the J end by 2 bases, with 14 bases between. The V gene's germline CDR1 is SEHNR and CDR2 FQNEAQ (reference sequence). This CDR3 is built from 14 residues. A note on this clonotype: Its antigen is not known.

TCRdb used MiXCR to reprocess the reads, holding one entry per CDR3 protein. This sample has around 900,000 distinct CDR3 sequences, with approximately 33% found just once. The gene calls are TRBV7-9 and TRBJ2-2; D possibly corresponds to TRBD2 (5 bases). This TCR was recovered from a human donor in good health (CMV status not recorded). Some clones in this sample may be carry-over from other donors' samples. The material was cultured CD8+ T cells from PBMCs, obtained from culture after CMV antigen stimulation. The CDR3 reads CANPPRGNTGELFF. For the CDR3, the DNA is TGTGCCAATCCTCCCCGGGGAAACACCGGGGAGCTGTTTTTT.